The rows below give T cell receptor beta chains drawn from one sample of a study of T cells after yellow fever vaccination. One entry per CDR3 protein results from TCRdb running MiXCR on the 5' RACE reads. Of hundreds of thousands of distinct CDR3 sequences listed, under 14% are singletons. The specimen was PBMCs, collected on the day of the first yellow fever vaccination. These receptors originate from a man between 18 and 29 years old who received the YFV17D yellow fever vaccine. Each CDR3 is given with its conserved first and last residue. The order of the fields is J gene, D gene, V gene, clone size, CDR3 protein, CDR3 DNA. The D gene is left open where the match is weak. Expanded clones are given a class, and other clones once, few, many or no size at all.

J gene: TRBJ2-1; D gene: TRBD2; V gene: TRBV7-3; clone size: .; CDR3 protein: CASSPGLVQGEQFF; CDR3 DNA: TGTGCCAGCAGCCCGGGACTAGTACAGGGTGAGCAGTTCTTC
J gene: TRBJ2-5; D gene: .; V gene: TRBV5-8; clone size: .; CDR3 protein: CASSLDGGETQYF; CDR3 DNA: TGTGCCAGCAGCTTGGACGGTGGGGAGACCCAGTACTTC
J gene: TRBJ2-7; D gene: TRBD1; V gene: TRBV5-4; clone size: few; CDR3 protein: CASSLDRPYEQYF; CDR3 DNA: TGTGCCAGCAGTTTGGACAGGCCCTACGAGCAGTACTTC
J gene: TRBJ2-1; D gene: TRBD2; V gene: TRBV7-9; clone size: .; CDR3 protein: CASSSPSGGHNEQFF; CDR3 DNA: TGTGCCAGCAGCTCCCCCAGCGGGGGCCACAATGAGCAGTTCTTC
J gene: TRBJ1-3; D gene: .; V gene: TRBV12-3/TRBV12-4; clone size: few; CDR3 protein: CATTGNTIYF; CDR3 DNA: TGTGCCACCACTGGAAACACCATATATTTT
J gene: TRBJ2-3; D gene: TRBD2; V gene: TRBV29-1; clone size: .; CDR3 protein: CSVVASGADTQYF; CDR3 DNA: TGCAGCGTTGTGGCCAGCGGGGCAGATACGCAGTATTTT
J gene: TRBJ2-1; D gene: .; V gene: TRBV24-1; clone size: .; CDR3 protein: CATSDLSSPYNEQFF; CDR3 DNA: TGTGCCACCAGTGATTTGAGTAGCCCCTACAATGAGCAGTTCTTC
J gene: TRBJ2-2; D gene: TRBD1; V gene: TRBV6-1; clone size: .; CDR3 protein: CASTRQGAATGELFF; CDR3 DNA: TGTGCCTCCACCCGACAGGGGGCAGCCACCGGGGAGCTGTTTTTT
J gene: TRBJ1-2; D gene: .; V gene: TRBV30; clone size: few; CDR3 protein: CAWSMLGAAGYTF; CDR3 DNA: TGTGCCTGGAGTATGTTGGGGGCCGCAGGCTACACCTTC
J gene: TRBJ1-6; D gene: .; V gene: TRBV11-2; clone size: many; CDR3 protein: CASSLWDYASRDNSPLHF; CDR3 DNA: TGTGCCAGCAGCTTATGGGATTACGCTTCAAGGGATAATTCACCCCTCCACTTT
J gene: TRBJ1-2; D gene: .; V gene: TRBV28; clone size: .; CDR3 protein: CASSLGGRTYGYTF; CDR3 DNA: TGTGCCAGCAGTCTTGGGGGAAGGACCTATGGCTACACCTTC
J gene: TRBJ2-3; D gene: TRBD1; V gene: TRBV5-1; clone size: few; CDR3 protein: CASSPSQGDTDTQYF; CDR3 DNA: TGCGCCAGCAGTCCTTCCCAGGGGGACACAGATACGCAGTATTTT
J gene: TRBJ1-4; D gene: TRBD1; V gene: TRBV20-1; clone size: many; CDR3 protein: CSANYLGQYEKLFF; CDR3 DNA: TGCAGTGCTAACTATTTGGGACAGTATGAAAAACTGTTTTTT
J gene: TRBJ2-5; D gene: .; V gene: TRBV6-4; clone size: few; CDR3 protein: CASSDSKLSQETQYF; CDR3 DNA: TGTGCCAGCAGTGACTCAAAGTTGTCCCAAGAGACCCAGTACTTC
J gene: TRBJ1-5; D gene: .; V gene: TRBV15; clone size: .; CDR3 protein: CATSRDLSRGSNQPQHF; CDR3 DNA: TGTGCCACCAGCAGAGATTTGAGTCGGGGTAGCAATCAGCCCCAGCATTTT
J gene: TRBJ2-7; D gene: .; V gene: TRBV18; clone size: few; CDR3 protein: CASSPGAHGQGTYEQYF; CDR3 DNA: TGTGCCAGCTCACCGGGGGCTCACGGGCAGGGGACTTACGAGCAGTACTTC
J gene: TRBJ2-1; D gene: .; V gene: TRBV19; clone size: many; CDR3 protein: CASSRRSTDEQFF; CDR3 DNA: TGTGCCAGTAGTAGGCGGTCTACGGATGAGCAGTTCTTC
J gene: TRBJ2-5; D gene: .; V gene: TRBV3-1; clone size: few; CDR3 protein: CASSHGTTPLQGRSMGTQYF; CDR3 DNA: TGTGCCAGCAGCCACGGAACAACCCCTTTACAGGGCCGTTCCATGGGGACCCAGTACTTC
J gene: TRBJ2-3; D gene: .; V gene: TRBV5-4; clone size: .; CDR3 protein: CASSLKLGGDTQYF; CDR3 DNA: TGTGCCAGCAGCTTAAAACTAGGAGGAGATACGCAGTATTTT
J gene: TRBJ2-3; D gene: .; V gene: TRBV11-1; clone size: few; CDR3 protein: CASSLNPDSRTQYF; CDR3 DNA: TGTGCCAGCAGCCTAAACCCGGACTCCCGAACGCAGTATTTT
J gene: TRBJ1-1; D gene: .; V gene: TRBV12-3/TRBV12-4; clone size: few; CDR3 protein: CASSLMAEAFF; CDR3 DNA: TGTGCCAGCAGTTTGATGGCTGAAGCTTTCTTT
J gene: TRBJ2-1; D gene: .; V gene: TRBV21-1; clone size: .; CDR3 protein: CASSKGLRSYNEQFF; CDR3 DNA: TGTGCCAGCAGCAAGGGGCTCAGGTCCTACAATGAGCAGTTCTTC
J gene: TRBJ2-1; D gene: TRBD1; V gene: TRBV6-2/TRBV6-3; clone size: .; CDR3 protein: CASSLGTGSLHNEQFF; CDR3 DNA: TGTGCCAGCAGTCTCGGGACAGGGAGCCTCCACAATGAGCAGTTCTTC
J gene: TRBJ2-2; D gene: .; V gene: TRBV11-3; clone size: .; CDR3 protein: CASSALFTGELFF; CDR3 DNA: TGTGCCAGCAGCGCGTTATTCACCGGGGAGCTGTTTTTT
J gene: TRBJ1-1; D gene: .; V gene: TRBV18; clone size: .; CDR3 protein: CASSPAGGMNTEAFF; CDR3 DNA: TGTGCCAGCTCACCTGCCGGGGGCATGAACACTGAAGCTTTCTTT
J gene: TRBJ1-1; D gene: .; V gene: TRBV24-1; clone size: few; CDR3 protein: CATSDPRGSSTEAFF; CDR3 DNA: TGTGCCACCAGTGATCCCAGGGGTTCCAGCACTGAAGCTTTCTTT
J gene: TRBJ2-5; D gene: .; V gene: TRBV20-1; clone size: .; CDR3 protein: CSTKRGGQETQYF; CDR3 DNA: TGCAGTACCAAACGGGGAGGACAAGAGACCCAGTACTTC
J gene: TRBJ2-1; D gene: TRBD2; V gene: TRBV6-5; clone size: .; CDR3 protein: CASSWGLAGGSYNEQFF; CDR3 DNA: TGTGCCAGCAGTTGGGGACTAGCGGGGGGCTCCTACAATGAGCAGTTCTTC
J gene: TRBJ2-7; D gene: .; V gene: TRBV4-3; clone size: .; CDR3 protein: CASSQVWGYEQYF; CDR3 DNA: TGCGCCAGCAGCCAAGTTTGGGGATACGAGCAGTACTTC
J gene: TRBJ2-3; D gene: .; V gene: TRBV4-3; clone size: .; CDR3 protein: CASSLLPRAKSTDTQYF; CDR3 DNA: TGCGCCAGCAGCCTGCTCCCTCGAGCGAAGAGCACAGATACGCAGTATTTT
J gene: TRBJ1-1; D gene: .; V gene: TRBV20-1; clone size: many; CDR3 protein: CSARARTGWTEAFF; CDR3 DNA: TGCAGTGCTAGAGCGAGGACGGGGTGGACTGAAGCTTTCTTT
J gene: TRBJ2-5; D gene: TRBD2; V gene: TRBV10-1; clone size: .; CDR3 protein: CASSESGTTETQYF; CDR3 DNA: TGCGCCAGCAGTGAGTCGGGGACTACAGAGACCCAGTACTTC
J gene: TRBJ1-1; D gene: .; V gene: TRBV7-9; clone size: many; CDR3 protein: CASSFWALNTEAFF; CDR3 DNA: TGTGCCAGCAGCTTTTGGGCCTTGAACACTGAAGCTTTCTTT
J gene: TRBJ2-3; D gene: TRBD2; V gene: TRBV4-1; clone size: .; CDR3 protein: CASSQGGIAGPEVDTQYF; CDR3 DNA: TGCGCCAGCAGCCAAGGGGGTATAGCGGGACCCGAGGTGGATACGCAGTATTTT
J gene: TRBJ2-1; D gene: .; V gene: TRBV19; clone size: .; CDR3 protein: CASSILNPDSRSYNEQFF; CDR3 DNA: TGTGCCAGTAGTATATTAAACCCGGACAGTCGCTCCTACAATGAGCAGTTCTTC
J gene: TRBJ1-6; D gene: .; V gene: TRBV5-4; clone size: .; CDR3 protein: CASSPGQTAKSSYNSPLHF; CDR3 DNA: TGTGCCAGCAGCCCCGGACAGACTGCCAAGAGCTCCTATAATTCACCCCTCCACTTT
J gene: TRBJ2-5; D gene: TRBD1; V gene: TRBV2; clone size: .; CDR3 protein: CASSEGPGQGYF; CDR3 DNA: TGTGCCAGCAGTGAAGGACCGGGACAGGGATACTTC
J gene: TRBJ2-5; D gene: TRBD2; V gene: TRBV7-8; clone size: .; CDR3 protein: CASSLGLAGGRLQETQYF; CDR3 DNA: TGTGCCAGCAGCTTAGGACTAGCGGGGGGTAGGCTCCAAGAGACCCAGTACTTC
J gene: TRBJ2-7; D gene: TRBD2; V gene: TRBV4-2; clone size: .; CDR3 protein: CASSQDSASGGLGYEQYF; CDR3 DNA: TGTGCCAGCAGCCAAGATTCGGCTAGCGGGGGATTGGGCTACGAGCAGTACTTC
J gene: TRBJ1-5; D gene: TRBD1; V gene: TRBV2; clone size: .; CDR3 protein: CASRGGDRIYSNQPQHF; CDR3 DNA: TGTGCCAGCAGGGGAGGGGACAGAATTTATAGCAATCAGCCCCAGCATTTT
J gene: TRBJ2-3; D gene: .; V gene: TRBV6-5; clone size: many; CDR3 protein: CASSYSRTRASTDTQYF; CDR3 DNA: TGTGCCAGCAGTTACTCAAGGACACGAGCTAGCACAGATACGCAGTATTTT
J gene: TRBJ1-6; D gene: .; V gene: TRBV11-2; clone size: few; CDR3 protein: CASRKLGSSPLHF; CDR3 DNA: TGTGCCAGCAGGAAATTGGGGAGTTCACCCCTCCACTTT
J gene: TRBJ1-5; D gene: .; V gene: TRBV27; clone size: many; CDR3 protein: CASSLGSNQPQHF; CDR3 DNA: TGTGCCAGCAGCTTGGGTAGCAATCAGCCCCAGCATTTT
J gene: TRBJ2-1; D gene: .; V gene: TRBV5-1; clone size: once; CDR3 protein: CASSLIRAGRGGNEQFF; CDR3 DNA: TGCGCCAGCAGCTTGATCAGGGCGGGGCGAGGGGGCAATGAGCAGTTCTTC
J gene: TRBJ2-1; D gene: .; V gene: TRBV5-1; clone size: .; CDR3 protein: CASSLGSADWDEQFF; CDR3 DNA: TGCGCCAGCAGCCTGGGGTCAGCGGATTGGGATGAGCAGTTCTTC
J gene: TRBJ2-3; D gene: TRBD1; V gene: TRBV5-1; clone size: few; CDR3 protein: CASSVGQRTDTQYF; CDR3 DNA: TGCGCCAGCAGCGTGGGACAGCGCACAGATACGCAGTATTTT
J gene: TRBJ2-7; D gene: .; V gene: TRBV7-9; clone size: .; CDR3 protein: CASSLVRGGTYEQYF; CDR3 DNA: TGTGCCAGCAGCTTAGTCAGGGGAGGCACCTACGAGCAGTACTTC
J gene: TRBJ1-2; D gene: TRBD1; V gene: TRBV7-9; clone size: few; CDR3 protein: CASSWGTGGGLDGYTF; CDR3 DNA: TGTGCCAGCAGCTGGGGGACAGGGGGCGGATTGGATGGCTACACCTTC
J gene: TRBJ1-5; D gene: .; V gene: TRBV20-1; clone size: few; CDR3 protein: CSGMTDPSQPQHF; CDR3 DNA: TGCAGTGGCATGACAGATCCCAGTCAGCCCCAGCATTTT
J gene: TRBJ2-1; D gene: .; V gene: TRBV20-1; clone size: .; CDR3 protein: CSGVGRVSEQFF; CDR3 DNA: TGCAGTGGTGTAGGGCGGGTGAGTGAGCAGTTCTTC
J gene: TRBJ1-5; D gene: TRBD1; V gene: TRBV5-1; clone size: .; CDR3 protein: CASSFAGGDSNQPQHF; CDR3 DNA: TGCGCCAGCAGCTTTGCAGGGGGAGATAGCAATCAGCCCCAGCATTTT
J gene: TRBJ2-3; D gene: .; V gene: TRBV18; clone size: .; CDR3 protein: CASSPPVRAPGSDTQYF; CDR3 DNA: TGTGCCAGCTCACCACCGGTGCGGGCGCCTGGTTCGGATACGCAGTATTTT
J gene: TRBJ2-2; D gene: .; V gene: TRBV27; clone size: .; CDR3 protein: CASTPTGMNTGELFF; CDR3 DNA: TGTGCCAGCACCCCAACAGGGATGAACACCGGGGAGCTGTTTTTT
J gene: TRBJ2-5; D gene: .; V gene: TRBV27; clone size: .; CDR3 protein: CAGLRGAQETQYF; CDR3 DNA: TGTGCCGGTCTGAGGGGGGCCCAAGAGACCCAGTACTTC